The sequence of this T cell receptor beta chain was determined in a study of blood T cell repertoires in COVID-19. Study background: From the United States, Italy and Spain came samples of acute and convalescent COVID-19.

Libraries were prepared by immunoSEQ multiplex PCR; TCRdb keeps only in-frame clonotypes and omits some of them. Of some 490,000 clones in the sample, roughly nine tenths were seen once. The CDR3 sequence is 16 residues long. V shed 4 bases and J 5 bases; nucleotides not matched to a gene: 5. Germline assignment: CDR1 LGHDT and CDR2 YNNKEL (reference sequence). Allocation to cohorts depended on clinical history reported by the participants. Cohort 3 donors counted as recovered after two negative PCRs, clearance, or resolved symptoms. The chain has TRBV3-1 (or the pseudogene TRBV3-2) and TRBJ1-6; TRBD1 matches 10 bases. The sample consisted of PBMCs or T cells enriched from blood (not recorded which). The TCR originated in a woman aged 60 to 75 who had recovered from COVID-19. CDR3 bases: TGTGCCAGCAGCCGGGGACAGGGGATAAATAATTCACCCCTCCACTTT. Amino acids: CASSRGQGINNSPLHF.